This TCR beta chain was recovered during a study of T cells after yellow fever vaccination. Losses at the gene ends were 5 bases for V and 8 bases for J; bases not matched to a gene: 8. The germline gives CDR1 SGHTA, CDR2 FQGTGA. This CDR3 is built from 14 residues. TCRdb processed the 5' RACE reads anew with MiXCR; each CDR3 protein has one entry. The table shows some 320,000 distinct CDR3 sequences, with roughly a tenth occurring only once. Findings of the study overall: High-abundance clonotypes from the bulk population could contaminate FACS-sorted repertoires. Once the booster was given, most primary-vaccination clones reappeared, at just over 95% for CD4 and approximately 88% for CD8.

Comments on this clonotype: Its antigen remains unknown.

This TCR came from a man aged 18 to 29 who received the YFV17D yellow fever vaccine. The sample in question was CD4+ T cells sorted from PBMCs, obtained 45 days after the yellow fever booster vaccination. The V gene is TRBV7-3, the J gene TRBJ1-2; 10 positions match TRBD1. Written as DNA, the CDR3 is TGTGCCAGCAGCCCCGGGACAGGGGCGGGCGGCTACACCTTC. Amino acids: CASSPGTGAGGYTF.